This T cell receptor (beta chain) was found in a study of Ad26.COV2.S vaccination and SARS-CoV-2 variants (dated by TCRdb to about 2021). About the investigation overall: Donors in the vaccine arm were drawn from COV1001, a phase I-IIa trial of Ad26.COV2.S in healthy adults that was multicentre, randomized, double-blind and placebo-controlled. Ad26.COV2.S was given intramuscularly at 5x10^10 or 1x10^11 viral particles, as a single shot or as two shots 56 days apart. TCRbeta repertoire sequencing served as the tool for gauging how specific and how broad the SARS-CoV-2-reactive T cell receptors were following Ad26.COV2.S vaccination. The TCR-sequenced set comprised about 30 samples: roughly 19 Ad26.COV2.S vaccine recipients, 5 placebo recipients and 8 SARS-CoV-2 convalescent individuals. Trial participants were randomized into five groups of five: low-dose or high-dose Ad26.COV2.S given once or twice, or placebo on both occasions. Blinding of investigators to trial group allocation was maintained during experiments and outcome assessment.

Reading the germline V gene (reference sequence) gives CDR1 SEHNR and CDR2 FQNEAQ. The CDR3 covers 15 residues, taking in both the cysteine and the phenylalanine. Just the 45-base CDR3 DNA is kept, in frame starting at base 1. V is pruned by 5 bases and J by 5 bases, leaving 8 bases of the junction without a gene match. The immunoSEQ Assay was the method used to sequence TCRbeta CDR3 regions. After extraction, genomic DNA underwent amplification by bias-controlled multiplex PCR, followed by high-throughput sequencing. Under the source paper's analysis protocol: To quantify the absolute abundance of every unique TCRbeta CDR3 region, sequences were collapsed and filtered. T cell fraction was estimated by normalization of TCRbeta template counts to usable DNA, with usable DNA being measured through amplification of reference genes present in all nucleated cells. Repertoire TCRs were annotated as SARS-CoV-2-specific when V gene, CDR3 amino acid sequence and J gene were exactly matched to a known reactive TCR set. The reference SARS-CoV-2 TCR set was obtained from MIRA and was filtered for enrichment in COVID-19-positive ImmuneCODE repertoires, whereby public or cross-reactive TCRs were removed. Using the MIRA antigens, annotated TCRs were further analysed by specific ORF or by position within an ORF. Depth was the summed frequency of annotated unique rearrangements, while breadth was defined as annotated unique rearrangements over total unique productive rearrangements. Two-sided Wilcoxon rank-sum tests were used to compare TCR breadth between groups. Imported from immuneACCESS, the table was reduced by TCRdb to in-frame sequences with V and J called. These copies leave out some clones; in studies compared against another copy, an unresolved V gene accounts for under half, and the cause of the remainder is not known. That table is the source of V, J and clone size, and D and trimming were worked out from the DNA. For this sample the table gives hundreds of thousands of clones, of which about 89% were detected only once. The ten largest clones take up around 5% of the sample.

Points the paper makes about the study in general: Vaccine and placebo recipients had comparable non-spike TCR breadth, which fits with the vaccine containing only spike. After vaccination, substantial breadth of spike-specific CD8+ and CD4+ T cell responses was reported. Ad26.COV2.S recipients had higher spike-specific TCR breadth than placebo recipients (P = 0.0014). According to the authors, total T cell responses may have been underestimated by the TCR breadth and depth analyses. The study was not powered to compare responses between vaccine doses or regimens.

According to the study, the label for this sample's treatment or condition signals: some 20 received Ad26.COV2.S at low or high dose, single or two shots; several received placebo; per-sample allocation not given. Repertoires of vaccine and placebo recipients were sequenced from samples collected on day 63 after the first injection. In Cohort 1b, about 27 adults aged 18-55 years were enrolled at a single site in Boston, USA, between 29 July and 7 August 2020. Ad26.COV2.S was a replication-incompetent adenovirus type 26 vector that expressed a prefusion-stabilized SARS-CoV-2 spike protein derived from the original Wuhan strain. With respect to this clone: This clone's antigen is unknown. No base qualities exist here, and no much larger clone lies one base off it.

The TCR sequence derives from a person aged 18-60 years who received the Ad26.COV2.S COVID-19 vaccine or a placebo. Material: peripheral blood, obtained in a trial of Ad26.COV2.S vaccine versus placebo. The chain is made from TRBV7-9 and TRBJ2-1; the junction holds 8 bases that match TRBD1. CDR3 loop: CASSNLRQGHNEQFF. The DNA sequence reads TGTGCCAGCAGCAACCTTCGACAGGGGCACAATGAGCAGTTCTTC.